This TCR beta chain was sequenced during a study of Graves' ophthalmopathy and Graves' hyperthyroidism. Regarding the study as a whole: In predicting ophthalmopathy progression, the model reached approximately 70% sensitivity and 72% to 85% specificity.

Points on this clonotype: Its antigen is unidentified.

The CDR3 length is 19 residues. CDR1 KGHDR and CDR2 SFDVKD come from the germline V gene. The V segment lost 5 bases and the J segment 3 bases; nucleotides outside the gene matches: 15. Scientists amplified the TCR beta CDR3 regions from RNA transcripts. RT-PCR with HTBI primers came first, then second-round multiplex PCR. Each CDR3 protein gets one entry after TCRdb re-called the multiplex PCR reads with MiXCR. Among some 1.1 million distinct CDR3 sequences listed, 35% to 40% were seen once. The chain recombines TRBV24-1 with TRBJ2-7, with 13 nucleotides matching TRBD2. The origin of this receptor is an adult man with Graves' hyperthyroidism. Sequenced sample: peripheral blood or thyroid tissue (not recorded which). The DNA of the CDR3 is TGTGCCACCAGTGTCCTCATGCCTGGGACTAGCGGGGCGAACTACGAGCAGTACTTC. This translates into CATSVLMPGTSGANYEQYF.